The 12 T cell receptor beta chains given below trace back to one sample, sequenced in a study of blood T cell repertoires in COVID-19. Profiled with immunoSEQ multiplex PCR; TCRdb holds only in-frame clones, not every one. The table lists around 170,000 clones, approximately 80% of them singletons. The sequencing input was peripheral blood. All receptors come from a man aged 65-85 years who had recovered from COVID-19.

The chain recombines TRBV12-3 or TRBV12-4 with TRBJ1-2; no definite D call. Trimming left V 2 bases short and J 2 bases short, with 6 bases between. CDR3 length: 13 residues. CDR3 region: CASSLNANYGYTF. CDR3 sequence (DNA): TGTGCCAGCAGTTTAAATGCGAACTATGGCTACACCTTC.

The V and J genes are TRBV15 and TRBJ2-7; tentative D call: TRBD1 (5 bases). Trimming left V 0 bases short and J 2 bases short, with 11 bases between. CDR1 is LNHNV and CDR2 is YYDKDF in the germline V gene (reference sequence). The CDR3 totals 15 residues. The CDR3 DNA is TGTGCCACCAGCAGAGATCCAGGGCCCACCTACGAGCAGTACTTC. This gives the protein CATSRDPGPTYEQYF. Full variable domain (rest looked up from reference TRBV15 and TRBJ2-7): DAMVIQNPRYQVTQFGKPVTLSCSQTLNHNVMYWYQQKSSQAPKLLFHYYDKDFNNEADTPDNFQSRRPNTSFCFLDIRSPGLGDTAMYLCATSRDPGPTYEQYFGPGTRLTVT.

This clone came up a few times. Here the CDR3 reads CASSLQGRGQETQYF. In nucleotides, the CDR3 is TGCGCCAGCAGCCTACAGGGGAGAGGCCAAGAGACCCAGTACTTC. The chain recombines TRBV5-1 with TRBJ2-5; 7 bases map to TRBD1. This CDR3 region has 15 residues. V was clipped by 4 bases and J by 1 base; unmatched bases: 7. Germline V CDR1 and CDR2: SGHRS, YFSETQ.

The CDR3 reads CASRRGGTRPYEQYF. CDR3 in DNA: TGTGCCAGCAGACGCGGCGGGACTAGACCCTACGAGCAGTACTTC. V and J are TRBV27 and TRBJ2-7; 8 bases fit TRBD2. There are 15 residues in the CDR3. V gave up 6 bases and J gave up 2 bases; unmatched junction bases: 9. Germline V gene sequence: CDR1 MNHEY, CDR2 SMNVEV (reference sequence).

This clone has a handful of counts. V usage is TRBV27 and J usage is TRBJ2-7, with TRBD2 as a possible D gene (5 bases). Germline assignment: CDR1 MNHEY and CDR2 SMNVEV (reference sequence). The CDR3 spans 13 residues. With 3 bases removed from V and 6 bases from J, the gap between germline ends came to 12 bases. The CDR3 region is CASSFKVAGEQYF. The DNA for the CDR3 is TGTGCCAGCAGTTTTAAGGTCGCGGGCGAGCAGTACTTC.

This clone was observed a single time. This chain uses TRBV6-5 with TRBJ1-2, with unresolved D. This CDR3 has 15 amino acids. The V end was cut by 8 bases, the J end by 3 bases, with 19 bases between. Germline V CDR1 and CDR2: MNHEY, SVGAGI. The CDR3 protein is CASRRTGLGDYGYTF. For the CDR3, the DNA is TGTGCCAGCCGACGAACGGGCCTCGGGGACTATGGCTACACCTTC.

V is TRBV7-2 and J is TRBJ2-3, with D maybe TRBD2 (5 bases). Germline CDR1 reads SGHTA; CDR2 reads FQGNSA. The CDR3 is made up of 17 amino acids. The V end lost 2 bases, the J end lost 0 bases, and 15 bases lay between the germline ends. CDR3 nucleotide sequence: TGTGCCAGCAGCTTACGGCCCCTAGCCTATAGCACAGATACGCAGTATTTT. As protein: CASSLRPLAYSTDTQYF.

This clone was observed once. The CDR3 reads CASRTSGTYEQYF. Here the CDR3 DNA reads TGCGCCAGCAGGACTAGCGGAACCTACGAGCAGTACTTC. The V call is TRBV10-2, the J call TRBJ2-7; 9 bases are shared with TRBD2. Trimming at V came to 6 bases and at J to 2 bases, leaving 2 bases not matched to a gene. The germline gives CDR1 WSHSY, CDR2 SAAADI. The CDR3 is 13 amino acids.

This clone was detected only once. The chain couples TRBV4-1 to TRBJ2-2, with 7 bases identical to TRBD2. Germline loops: CDR1 MGHRA, CDR2 YSYEKL. The CDR3 has 15 residues. V was pared by 2 bases and J by 4 bases, with 4 bases of the junction left unmatched. The CDR3 DNA reads as TGCGCCAGCAGCCAACCGGGAGGCGTCACCGGGGAGCTGTTTTTT. This encodes CASSQPGGVTGELFF.

The V and J genes are TRBV5-1 and TRBJ2-7; 12 bases map to TRBD1. V lost 0 bases and J lost 6; bases outside the gene matches: 4. Germline V lookup: CDR1 SGHRS, CDR2 YFSETQ. This CDR3 comprises 15 residues. In DNA form, the CDR3 reads TGCGCCAGCAGCTTGGAGGGGACAGGGGGCCTCGAGCAGTACTTC. Translating gives CASSLEGTGGLEQYF.

The chain is built from TRBV12-3 or TRBV12-4 and TRBJ2-7; no firm D call. The CDR3 length is 11 residues. Trimming stripped 4 bases from V and 5 bases from J, with 6 bases between. CDR3 protein: CASSSINEQYF. The CDR3 coding sequence is TGTGCCAGCAGTTCTATCAACGAGCAGTACTTC.

The chain is built from TRBV4-3 and TRBJ2-1; tentatively, D is TRBD2 (6 bases). Per germline, CDR1 LGHNA and CDR2 YSLEER. The V and J ends lost 0 bases and 10 bases respectively, with 13 bases between them. There are 14 residues in the CDR3. The CDR3 sequence is CASSQDRAAGEQFF. CDR3 bases: TGCGCCAGCAGCCAAGATCGGGCAGCGGGCGAGCAGTTCTTC.